This T cell receptor beta chain was identified during a study of T cell responses to AZD1222 COVID-19 vaccine. The CDR3 has 15 amino acids. Trimming removed 1 base from V and 0 bases from J, with 9 bases in between. From germline, CDR1 is LNHDA and CDR2 SQIVND (reference sequence). Assay: immunoSEQ multiplex PCR; the TCRdb copy retains only in-frame clones and omits some. The table has 110,000 to 150,000 clones, 93% seen once; the top ten hold over 4%. This chain links TRBV19 with TRBJ1-1; no definite D call. The source is an adult in good health. The specimen was peripheral blood, collected on day 0 of AZD1222 vaccination. In DNA form, the CDR3 reads TGTGCCAGTAGTATAGCCGTTTACATGAACACTGAAGCTTTCTTT. It codes for CASSIAVYMNTEAFF.